Below, 6 T cell receptor beta chains from the same sample are listed, as sequenced in a study of vaccination and CD4 T cells after COVID-19. Sample treatment: roughly ten-day PBMC culture with coronavirus spike peptide pools or control peptides (ViraFEST assay). Antigens of these TCRs are unknown. Cultured CD4+ T-cell DNA underwent Oncomine TCR Beta short-read sequencing. TCRdb processed the PCR reads anew with MiXCR; each CDR3 protein has one entry. The sample shows more than 9,500 distinct CDR3 sequences, 65% to 80% of them seen only once. Sequenced: CD4+ T cells from blood, cultured in vitro. All receptors come from a human donor who had recovered from COVID-19.

This clonotype has just one count. The V and J genes are TRBV4-1 and TRBJ1-5, with D uncertain. CDR1 and CDR2 (germline): MGHRA, YSYEKL. V was shortened by 0 bases and J by 12 bases, with 12 bases between the two germline ends. The CDR3 contains 13 residues. The CDR3 loop reads CASSQEIQLLQHF. The DNA for the CDR3 is TGCGCCAGCAGCCAAGAAATCCAGTTACTCCAGCATTTT.

The chain links TRBV10-3 to TRBJ1-2; no definite D call. The germline gives CDR1 ENHRY, CDR2 SYGVKD. The CDR3 has 12 residues. V lost 4 bases, J lost 6 bases, and 9 bases lay in between. As DNA, the CDR3 is TGTGCCATCAGTGTGGTGGTGGATGGCTACACCTTC. Its protein product is CAISVVVDGYTF.

The chain recombines TRBV15 with TRBJ2-2; 7 nucleotides match TRBD2. J lost 7 bases, V lost 3 bases, and 11 bases had no gene match. The CDR3 runs 16 residues. Germline CDR1 and CDR2: LNHNV and YYDKDF (reference sequence). The chain's CDR3 is CATSRPGGEVYGELFF. In DNA, the CDR3 is TGTGCCACCAGCAGGCCGGGAGGAGAAGTTTACGGGGAGCTGTTTTTT.

The J gene is TRBJ1-5, the V gene TRBV19; D is ambiguous. V was clipped by 7 bases and J by 0 bases, with 10 bases between them. The V gene's germline CDR1 is LNHDA and CDR2 SQIVND (reference sequence). The CDR3 spans 14 residues. DNA for the CDR3: TGTGCCAGTAAAGGCAGAGATAGCAATCAGCCCCAGCATTTT. Protein sequence: CASKGRDSNQPQHF.

J is TRBJ2-7 and V is TRBV4-3; 8 bases match TRBD2. Germline V CDR1 and CDR2: LGHNA, YSLEER. The trim removed 3 bases at V and 1 base at J, leaving 11 bases unmatched. This CDR3 is 17 amino acids long. The CDR3 nucleotides are TGCGCCAGCAGCCAGTCGCTAATAGCGGGACTATCCTACGAGCAGTACTTC. Encoded protein: CASSQSLIAGLSYEQYF.

This chain connects TRBV7-6 to TRBJ1-6; D is unclear. This CDR3 comprises 12 residues. The germline V and J ends were trimmed by 4 bases and 14 bases, with 12 bases remaining between them. The V gene's germline CDR1 is SGHVS and CDR2 FNYEAQ. CDR3 in DNA: TGTGCCAGCAGCTATTCACGGGGAACCCTCCACTTT. Translation: CASSYSRGTLHF.